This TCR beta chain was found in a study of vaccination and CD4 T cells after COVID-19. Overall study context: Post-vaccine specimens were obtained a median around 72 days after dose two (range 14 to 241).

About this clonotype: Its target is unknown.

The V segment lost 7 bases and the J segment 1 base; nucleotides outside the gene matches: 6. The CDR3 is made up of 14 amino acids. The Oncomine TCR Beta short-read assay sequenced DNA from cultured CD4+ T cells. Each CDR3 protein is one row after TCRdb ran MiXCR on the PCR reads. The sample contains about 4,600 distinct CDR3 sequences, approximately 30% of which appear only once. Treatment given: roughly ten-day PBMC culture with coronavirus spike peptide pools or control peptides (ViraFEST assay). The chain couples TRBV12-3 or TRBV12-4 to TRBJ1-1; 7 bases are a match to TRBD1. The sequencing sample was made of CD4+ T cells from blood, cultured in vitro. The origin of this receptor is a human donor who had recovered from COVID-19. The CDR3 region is CASKHGTANTEAFF. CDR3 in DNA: TGTGCCAGCAAGCACGGGACAGCGAACACTGAAGCTTTCTTT.